This record looks at one T cell receptor (beta chain) sequence and its context. The data were produced by immunoSEQ multiplex PCR, yet TCRdb's version contains in-frame clones alone and is incomplete. This table holds about 190,000 clones, nearly 90% found once. The sample belongs to a study of blood T cell repertoires in COVID-19. There are 16 residues in the CDR3. Germline CDR1 is SEHNR and CDR2 is FQNEAQ (reference sequence). V was pared by 1 base and J by 3 bases, with 4 bases of the junction left unmatched. The TCR comes from a woman between 40 and 50 years old who had recovered from COVID-19. The V and J genes are TRBV7-9 and TRBJ2-1; TRBD2 matches at 9 bases. The sequencing input was peripheral blood. CDR3 protein: CASSLVPSGIYNEQFF. CDR3 sequence (DNA): TGTGCCAGCAGCTTAGTCCCTAGCGGGATCTACAATGAGCAGTTCTTC.